One and the same sample provided the 18 T cell receptor beta chains below, sequenced in a study of blood T cell repertoires in COVID-19. TCRdb keeps only in-frame clones here, not all; method: immunoSEQ multiplex PCR. In the table there are over 250,000 clones, about 80% of which are singletons. Sequencing was carried out using peripheral blood. These receptors all come from a woman between 45 and 60 years old who had recovered from COVID-19.

The chain recombines TRBV9 with TRBJ1-2; possible D gene TRBD1, 5 bases. The V gene's germline CDR1 is SGDLS and CDR2 YYNGEE. Trimming shortened V by 0 bases and J by 3 bases, and 12 bases separated the two germline ends. The CDR3 is 15 residues long. The CDR3 region is CASSVADTPYYGYTF. The CDR3 DNA reads as TGTGCCAGCAGCGTAGCGGACACGCCCTACTATGGCTACACCTTC. Full variable domain (rest looked up from reference TRBV9 and TRBJ1-2): DSGVTQTPKHLITATGQRVTLRCSPRSGDLSVYWYQQSLDQGLQFLIQYYNGEERAKGNILERFSAQQFPDLHSELNLSSLELGDSALYFCASSVADTPYYGYTFGSGTRLTVV.

The J gene is TRBJ1-4, the V gene TRBV5-1; 8 nucleotides align to TRBD1. V lost 3 bases and J lost 3; bases outside the gene matches: 4. Germline CDR1 and CDR2: SGHRS and YFSETQ. The CDR3 is made up of 15 amino acids. CDR3 nucleotides: TGCGCCAGCAGCTGGACAGGGTCGTCTAATGAAAAACTGTTTTTT. Its protein is CASSWTGSSNEKLFF.

The J gene is TRBJ1-2, the V gene TRBV4-1; 8 positions match TRBD1. After removal of 4 bases from V and 3 bases from J, the junction contained 4 bases not matched to a gene. The CDR3 totals 14 residues. CDR1 MGHRA and CDR2 YSYEKL come from the germline V gene. The DNA of the CDR3 is TGCGCCAGCAGCCTGATGACAGGGGACTATGGCTACACCTTC. This encodes CASSLMTGDYGYTF.

The V gene is TRBV7-8, the J gene TRBJ2-2; TRBD2 matches 12 bases. The CDR3 spans 14 residues. V trimming: 7 bases; J trimming: 7 bases; junction bases outside the gene matches: 4. Per the germline V gene, CDR1 is SGHVS and CDR2 is FQNEAQ. The CDR3 DNA is TGTGCCAGCAATAGGGGACTAGCGGGCGGGGAGCTGTTTTTT. It codes for CASNRGLAGGELFF. The full variable domain, completed using reference TRBV7-8 and TRBJ2-2, is GAGVSQSPRYKVAKRGQDVALRCDPISGHVSLFWYQQALGQGPEFLTYFQNEAQLDKSGLPSDRFFAERPEGSVSTLKIQRTQQEDSAVYLCASNRGLAGGELFFGEGSRLTVL.

V and J are TRBV10-2 and TRBJ2-3; D is perhaps TRBD1 (6 bases). V was cut by 8 bases and J by 2 bases, with 17 bases left in between. This CDR3 is built from 15 residues. From germline, CDR1 is WSHSY and CDR2 SAAADI. CDR3: CASARGGTYTDTQYF. CDR3 bases: TGCGCCAGCGCGAGAGGGGGTACCTACACAGATACGCAGTATTTT.

The chain employs TRBV27 and TRBJ2-7; 7 bases fit TRBD1. Germline CDR1 reads MNHEY; CDR2 reads SMNVEV (reference sequence). This CDR3 is built from 14 residues. V was clipped by 2 bases and J by 4 bases; unmatched bases: 5. The CDR3 DNA reads as TGTGCCAGCAGTTTAGGCAGGGGGAGATACGAGCAGTACTTC. This encodes CASSLGRGRYEQYF.

V usage is TRBV18 and J usage is TRBJ2-1, with D perhaps matching TRBD1 (5 bases). Germline V lookup: CDR1 KGHSH, CDR2 LQKENI. V dropped 3 bases and J dropped 5 bases, with 14 bases sitting between them. The CDR3 is made up of 15 amino acids. Here the CDR3 reads CASSPTWGLNNEQFF. The DNA of the CDR3 is TGTGCCAGCTCACCCACCTGGGGCCTTAACAATGAGCAGTTCTTC.

J is TRBJ1-2 and V is TRBV4-3; D call uncertain. Trimming shortened V by 0 bases and J by 4 bases, and 9 bases separated the two germline ends. The CDR3 covers 14 residues. Germline V gene lookup returns CDR1 LGHNA and CDR2 YSLEER. CDR3 amino acids: CASSQDRVIYGYTF. For the CDR3, the DNA is TGCGCCAGCAGCCAAGATCGAGTGATCTATGGCTACACCTTC.

This clone was counted only a few times. The sample contains more than one DNA sequence encoding this CDR3. The V and J genes are TRBV4-1 and TRBJ1-2; unclear D gene. The CDR3 contains 14 residues. Germline loops: CDR1 MGHRA, CDR2 YSYEKL. With 0 bases removed from V and 2 bases from J, the gap between germline ends came to 7 bases. CDR3 nucleotides: TGCGCCAGCAGCCAAGACCTCAGGAACTATGGCTACACCTTC. Protein sequence: CASSQDLRNYGYTF.

This chain joins TRBV7-2 and TRBJ2-7; 9 positions agree with TRBD1. J lost 6 bases, V lost 3 bases, and 9 bases had no gene match. Germline V lookup: CDR1 SGHTA, CDR2 FQGNSA. The length of the CDR3 is 15 residues. DNA of the CDR3: TGTGCCAGCAGCTTCACCGGGACAGGGTGGGCCGAGCAGTACTTC. Protein: CASSFTGTGWAEQYF.

The chain links TRBV27 to TRBJ2-1, with 10 nucleotides matching TRBD1. Germline V gene data show CDR1 as MNHEY and CDR2 as SMNVEV (reference sequence). Losses at the gene ends were 5 bases for V and 9 bases for J; bases not matched to a gene: 10. The CDR3 has 15 residues. CDR3 sequence (DNA): TGTGCCAGCAGTCCGACAGGGGGCGCGTGGGGTGAGCAGTTCTTC. Translated, it gives CASSPTGGAWGEQFF.

This chain connects TRBV28 to TRBJ1-2; D gene uncertain. The CDR3 runs 10 residues. In germline, CDR1 is MDHEN, CDR2 SYDVKM. Deletions cut 6 bases from V and 5 bases from J, with 4 bases between. CDR3 in DNA: TGTGCCAGCAGGAGGTATGGCTACACCTTC. The encoded protein is CASRRYGYTF.

This chain links TRBV7-2 with TRBJ2-1; 8 nucleotides match TRBD2. The germline CDR1 and CDR2 sequences are SGHTA and FQGNSA. The length of the CDR3 is 16 residues. J was trimmed by 9 bases and V by 3 bases; bases with no gene match: 13. CDR3 bases: TGTGCCAGCAGCTTTTTTAGCGGGGCTGGACCTACTGAGCAGTTCTTC. Translating gives CASSFFSGAGPTEQFF. Variable domain in full (rest from reference TRBV7-2 and TRBJ2-1): GAGVSQSPSNKVTEKGKDVELRCDPISGHTALYWYRQSLGQGLEFLIYFQGNSAPDKSGLPSDRFSAERTGGSVSTLTIQRTQQEDSAVYLCASSFFSGAGPTEQFFGPGTRLTVL.

The CDR3 loop reads CASSGRQSYEQYF. The CDR3 nucleotides read TGTGCCAGCAGTGGGCGACAGTCCTACGAGCAGTACTTC. The rearrangement links TRBV12-3 or TRBV12-4 to TRBJ2-7; tentatively, D is TRBD1 (5 bases). This CDR3 has 13 amino acids. With 5 bases removed from V and 1 base from J, the gap between germline ends came to 9 bases.

This clone occurred a few times. The chain has TRBV14 and TRBJ2-4; D is unclear. The V and J ends lost 1 base and 7 bases respectively, with 11 bases between them. Germline V gene sequence: CDR1 SGHDN, CDR2 FVKESK. CDR3 length: 14 residues. The CDR3 loop reads CASSQGLTGNIQYF. Written as DNA, the CDR3 is TGTGCCAGCAGCCAAGGGTTGACCGGGAACATTCAGTACTTC.

This chain uses TRBV19 with TRBJ1-2, with 9 bases matching TRBD1. The CDR3 is 15 residues long. V trimming: 4 bases; J trimming: 5 bases; junction bases outside the gene matches: 8. CDR1 LNHDA and CDR2 SQIVND come from the germline V gene (reference sequence). The CDR3 is CASSRTGAFLYGYTF. For the CDR3, the DNA is TGTGCCAGTAGTAGGACAGGGGCTTTTTTATATGGCTACACCTTC.

The V gene is TRBV7-2, the J gene TRBJ2-5; 11 positions agree with TRBD2. The CDR3 runs to 18 residues. Germline V CDR1 and CDR2: SGHTA, FQGNSA. Losses at the gene ends were 1 base for V and 3 bases for J; bases not matched to a gene: 10. The CDR3 coding sequence is TGTGCCAGCAGCTTAGTGGCCTCCCGACTAGCGGGGAAAGAGACCCAGTACTTC. Amino acid sequence: CASSLVASRLAGKETQYF.

The genes are TRBV18 and TRBJ2-1; 10 bases are a match to TRBD1. The CDR3 spans 16 residues. V trimming: 0 bases; J trimming: 5 bases; junction bases outside the gene matches: 4. In germline, CDR1 is KGHSH, CDR2 LQKENI. The CDR3 sequence is CASSPPGTGEHNEQFF. In DNA, the CDR3 is TGTGCCAGCTCACCACCTGGGACAGGGGAACACAATGAGCAGTTCTTC.